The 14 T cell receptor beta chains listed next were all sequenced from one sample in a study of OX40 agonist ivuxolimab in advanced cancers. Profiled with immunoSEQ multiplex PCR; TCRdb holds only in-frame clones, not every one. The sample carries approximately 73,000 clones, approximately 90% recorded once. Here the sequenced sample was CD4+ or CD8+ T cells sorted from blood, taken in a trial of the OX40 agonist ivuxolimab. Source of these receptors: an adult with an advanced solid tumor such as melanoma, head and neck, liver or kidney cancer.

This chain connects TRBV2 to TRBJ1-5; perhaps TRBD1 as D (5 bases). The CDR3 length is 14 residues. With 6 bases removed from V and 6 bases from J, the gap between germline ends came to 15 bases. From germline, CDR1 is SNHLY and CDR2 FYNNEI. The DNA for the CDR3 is TGTGCCAGCAGAGATCAGGGAGATGGTCAGCCCCAGCATTTT. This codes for CASRDQGDGQPQHF.

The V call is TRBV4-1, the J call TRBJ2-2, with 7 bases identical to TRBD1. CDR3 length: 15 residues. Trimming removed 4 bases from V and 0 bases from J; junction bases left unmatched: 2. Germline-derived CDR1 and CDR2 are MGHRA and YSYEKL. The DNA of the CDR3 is TGCGCCAGCAGCCTACAGGGGACGAACACCGGGGAGCTGTTTTTT. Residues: CASSLQGTNTGELFF.

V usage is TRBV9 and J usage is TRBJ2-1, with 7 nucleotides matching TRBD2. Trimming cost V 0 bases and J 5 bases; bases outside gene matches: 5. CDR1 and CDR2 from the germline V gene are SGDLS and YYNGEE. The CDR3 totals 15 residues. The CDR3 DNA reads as TGTGCCAGCAGCGTAGGGCGGGAGAGCGACAATGAGCAGTTCTTC. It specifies CASSVGRESDNEQFF.

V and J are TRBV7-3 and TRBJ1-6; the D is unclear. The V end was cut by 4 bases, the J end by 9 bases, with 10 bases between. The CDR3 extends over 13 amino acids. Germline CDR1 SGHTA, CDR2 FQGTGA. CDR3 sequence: CASSSTDFSPLHF. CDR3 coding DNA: TGTGCCAGCAGCTCCACGGACTTTTCACCCCTCCACTTT.

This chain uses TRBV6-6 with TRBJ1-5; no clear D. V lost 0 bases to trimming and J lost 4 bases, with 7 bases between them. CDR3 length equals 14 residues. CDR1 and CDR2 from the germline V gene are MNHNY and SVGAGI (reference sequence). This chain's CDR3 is CASSYSIFNQPQHF. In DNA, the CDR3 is TGTGCCAGCAGTTACTCGATCTTTAATCAGCCCCAGCATTTT.

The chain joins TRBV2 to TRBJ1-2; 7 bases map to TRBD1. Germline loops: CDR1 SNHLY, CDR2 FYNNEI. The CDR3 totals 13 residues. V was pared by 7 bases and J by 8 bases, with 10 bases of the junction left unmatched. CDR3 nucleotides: TGTGCCAGCAAAACCGGGACAGTGGGCGGCTACACCTTC. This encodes CASKTGTVGGYTF.

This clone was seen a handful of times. CDR3: CAWRGQSSNQPQHF. The CDR3 DNA reads as TGTGCCTGGAGGGGACAGTCTAGCAATCAGCCCCAGCATTTT. V usage is TRBV30 and J usage is TRBJ1-5; TRBD1 matches at 7 bases. The V segment lost 3 bases and the J segment 0 bases; nucleotides outside the gene matches: 2. This CDR3 contains 14 residues. CDR1 is GTSNPN and CDR2 is SVGIG in the germline V gene (reference sequence).

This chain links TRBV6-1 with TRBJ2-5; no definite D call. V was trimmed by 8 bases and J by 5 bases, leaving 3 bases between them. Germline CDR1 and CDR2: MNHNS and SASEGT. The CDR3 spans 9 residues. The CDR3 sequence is CASGETQYF. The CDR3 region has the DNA TGTGCCAGCGGGGAGACCCAGTACTTC.

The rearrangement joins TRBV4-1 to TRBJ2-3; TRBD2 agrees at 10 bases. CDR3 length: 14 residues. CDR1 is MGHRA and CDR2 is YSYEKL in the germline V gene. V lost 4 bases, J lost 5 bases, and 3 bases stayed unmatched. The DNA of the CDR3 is TGCGCCAGCAGCCCAAGACTAGCGGGAGATACGCAGTATTTT. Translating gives CASSPRLAGDTQYF.

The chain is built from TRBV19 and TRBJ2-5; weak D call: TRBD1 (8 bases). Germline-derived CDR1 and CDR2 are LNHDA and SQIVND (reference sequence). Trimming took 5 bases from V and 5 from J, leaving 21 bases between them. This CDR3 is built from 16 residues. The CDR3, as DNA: TGTGCCAGTAGTTTCGGCCTCGGACAGGGAGGGGAGACCCAGTACTTC. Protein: CASSFGLGQGGETQYF. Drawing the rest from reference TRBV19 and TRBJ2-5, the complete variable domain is DGGITQSPKYLFRKEGQNVTLSCEQNLNHDAMYWYRQDPGQGLRLIYYSQIVNDFQKGDIAEGYSVSREKKESFPLTVTSAQKNPTAFYLCASSFGLGQGGETQYFGPGTRLLVL.

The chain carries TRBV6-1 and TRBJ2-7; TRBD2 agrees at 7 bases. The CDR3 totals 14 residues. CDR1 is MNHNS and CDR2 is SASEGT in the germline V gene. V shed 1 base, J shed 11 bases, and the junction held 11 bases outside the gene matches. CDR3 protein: CASSEGRGGGGKYF. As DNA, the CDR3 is TGTGCCAGCAGTGAAGGCCGCGGGGGTGGAGGAAAGTACTTC.

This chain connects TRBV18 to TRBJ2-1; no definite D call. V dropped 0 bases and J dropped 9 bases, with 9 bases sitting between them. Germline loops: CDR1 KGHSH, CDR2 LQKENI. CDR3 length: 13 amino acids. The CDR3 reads CASSPPGSREQFF. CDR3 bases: TGTGCCAGCTCACCACCGGGGTCACGTGAGCAGTTCTTC.

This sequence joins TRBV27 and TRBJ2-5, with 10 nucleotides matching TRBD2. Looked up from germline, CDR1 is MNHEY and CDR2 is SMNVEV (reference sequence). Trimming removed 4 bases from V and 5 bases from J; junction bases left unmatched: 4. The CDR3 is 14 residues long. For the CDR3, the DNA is TGTGCCAGCAGTTCCTTAGCGGGAGGTGAGACCCAGTACTTC. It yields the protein CASSSLAGGETQYF.

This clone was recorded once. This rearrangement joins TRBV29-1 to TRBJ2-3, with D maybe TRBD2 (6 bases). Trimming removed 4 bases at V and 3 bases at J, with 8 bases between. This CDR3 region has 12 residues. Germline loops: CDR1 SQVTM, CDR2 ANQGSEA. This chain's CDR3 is CSVGRGTDTQYF. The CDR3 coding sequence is TGCAGCGTTGGACGGGGGACAGATACGCAGTATTTT.